This T cell receptor (beta chain) derives from a study of cytomegalovirus exposure and HLA in healthy donors. As for the study in general: Among the 370 or so donors who were genotyped, 81% fell in the genetic ancestry cluster that is associated with self-reported Caucasian donors.

General study findings and limits: CMV antigen specificity of three CMV-associated chains was confirmed in vitro.

Per the germline V gene, CDR1 is DFQATT and CDR2 is SNEGSKA (reference sequence). The CDR3 consists of 11 residues. It was with 60 Vbeta and 13 Jbeta primers that the PCR ran. This table comes from immunoSEQ multiplex PCR, and its TCRdb copy is limited to in-frame clones, with some not included. The sample consists of fewer than 110,000 clones, 66% of them appearing once. This clone appeared once. Its antigen remains unknown. The chain combines TRBV20-1 with TRBJ2-5, with a tentative D call TRBD1 (5 bases). The assigned J gene may be wrong: the sequence end matches TRBJ2-7 better. The source is a woman aged 45-59 years in good health and CMV-seronegative. Sequenced sample: PBMCs. The CDR3 loop reads CSADSTGEQYF. The CDR3 nucleotides read TGCAGTGCAGACAGCACCGGCGAGCAGTACTTC.